This T cell receptor (beta chain) was found in a study of T cell responses to AZD1222 COVID-19 vaccine (dated by TCRdb to the early 2020s). Concerning the study at large: Because spike-specific TCR depth and breadth did not differ between the two schedules, AZD1222 recipients who got a second dose at roughly 4 weeks were pooled with those who got a second dose at roughly 12 weeks. TCR sequencing covered fewer than 250 trial participants: 200 to 210 given two doses of AZD1222 and approximately 26 given two doses of MenACWY control vaccine. Enrollment into the trials was organized by age into subgroups of 18-55, 56-69 and 70-plus years, and those subgroups contained 148, 28 and 57 TCR-sequenced participants, respectively. The study at large found these results: Conclusions about previously exposed vaccinees are limited because only six or seven AZD1222 recipients were SARS-CoV-2 seropositive at baseline. The whole spike protein was spanned by vaccine-associated CD4 TCRs, and dominant responses were seen in regions 160-218 and 743-854. Epitopes outside the regions mutated in the B.1.351 and B.1.1.7 variants were reportedly recognized by nearly half of the unique spike-specific TCRs. Because no day 14 peak-response samples were available, the repertoires could be characterized only after the peak T cell response. After two AZD1222 doses, both the breadth and the depth of spike-specific TCRs were significantly higher than at day 0 and than in MenACWY recipients. The 56-69-year group was small, and its depth increase did not reach significance, likely because of low power. Participants were mostly white British, with more females than males. The authors suggested clonal diversity may have been underestimated.

A remark on this clone: The antigen this receptor binds is unknown. No clone much larger than this one lies a single base away; base qualities are absent.

The time point tag for this specimen amounts to: baseline before first vaccination. The vaccinee samples were drawn from two UK trials, COV001 and COV002, one of which was a single-blind randomized controlled phase 2/3 trial testing AZD1222 (ChAdOx1 nCoV-19) in healthy adults. Trial participant PBMC samples were collected at day 0 and day 28 after the second dose for TCRbeta chain sequencing. The CDR3 regions of human TCRbeta chains were analyzed by immunosequencing. As for how the authors treated the data: TCRs in the repertoires were matched against a reference library of SARS-CoV-2-specific TCRs that had been generated with the MIRA antigen-specificity platform. Breadth was defined as the fraction of unique TCRs that were SARS-CoV-2-associated. Depth was defined as the fraction of total T cells that were SARS-CoV-2-associated. Using the MIRA data, each spike-specific TCR was mapped to the spike region that the TCR reacts to and placed in a CD4 or CD8 class. Log10-transformed breadth and depth values were compared by one-way ANOVA with Sidak's multiple comparisons tests. TCRdb mirrors the immuneACCESS table, restricted to in-frame sequences. Some clones are absent from its copies; in checked studies, under half trace to an unresolved V gene, and the reason for the others is unknown. V and J calls and clone size are given by that table; D and trimming were obtained from the DNA. The sample yields over 85,000 clones; approximately 88% were counted once. The ten largest clones capture 15% to 20% of the sample.

Counted from cysteine to phenylalanine, this CDR3 has 17 amino acids. The read is trimmed to its CDR3 DNA, 51 bases read in frame from base 1. For this chain, trimming is 1 base at the V end and 2 bases at the J end, and the number of junction bases without a gene match is 6. The germline V gene yields MGHDK for CDR1 and SYGVNS for CDR2. This receptor chain uses TRBV25-1 and TRBJ2-5, with 11 bases aligning to TRBD1. The clonotype was recovered from an adult in good health. Sequencing used peripheral blood, obtained on day 0 of AZD1222 vaccination. The CDR3 is CASSESLRDRGQETQYF. In nucleotide form, the sequence is TGTGCCAGCAGTGAATCCCTCCGGGACAGGGGGCAAGAGACCCAGTACTTC.